Given below is one T cell receptor beta chain in context. This clonotype was detected many times. Its cognate antigen has yet to be identified. It has no much larger one-base neighbor in the sample; base qualities were not kept. The library was prepared for alpha chains; this beta chain is a stray read, so its frequency means little. After removal of 4 bases from V and 7 bases from J, the junction retains 5 bases not matched to a gene. The CDR3 contains 14 residues, cysteine and phenylalanine counted. Of the read, only the CDR3 DNA is kept; its 42 bases are in frame from base 1. CDR1 SGDLS and CDR2 YYNGEE are derived from the germline V gene. The protocol used for the library was 5' RACE. The sequencer listed for this sample is NextSeq 500. To allow correction of PCR and sequencing errors, the TCR library protocol tagged every TCR cDNA molecule with a unique molecular identifier. The source study handled its data this way. Decombinator tools were used for TCR identification, UMI-based error correction and CDR3 extraction. Expanded TCRs were defined as those above a frequency of 2 per 1,000, corresponding to the top 1% of the tumor frequency distribution. Expanded tumor TCRs were classed as regional if statistically deemed absent (corrected P<0.05) from at least one tumor region, otherwise ubiquitous. Renyi diversity was computed with the R vegan package after each repertoire had been subsampled 100 times to 5,000 TCRs. CDR3 similarity networks were built from amino acid triplet string-kernel similarity, connecting CDR3s with pairwise similarity above 0.82. TCRdb trimmed public reads at Q25 via fastp, called clones via MiXCR and kept in-frame beta chains. Duplicate CDR3 protein sequences are folded into a single record with the most common DNA and genes. It is TCRdb's table, rather than the study itself, that gives the V and J calls and clone size. The sample has around 9,700 distinct CDR3 sequences on record, around 8.3% of them singletons. Roughly a fifth of the sample is taken by the ten largest.

The sample's time point label, decoded: sample taken at primary tumor resection. Donors were 72 patients with early-stage, untreated non-small cell lung cancer from the lung TRACERx cohort. TCR sequencing used whole RNA extracted from tumor and nontumor lung tissue, or from cryopreserved PBMC samples, without cell sorting. A patient was chosen for TCR sequencing only when enough RNA was available from at least two tumor regions. Before being selected, tumor and adjacent nontumor lung specimens were reviewed by a lung pathologist. The record originates from a study of spatial heterogeneity in lung cancer (dated by TCRdb to about 2019). Context from the whole study: Beta-chain transcripts were consistently detected in greater numbers than alpha-chain transcripts, which likely reflected higher beta-chain transcript abundance. In tumor regions, TCR transcript counts showed a strong correlation with a T cell transcriptional module score derived from matched bulk RNA-seq. In the raw uncorrected reads, each unique combination of TCR and UMI appeared more than ten times on average. TCR alpha and beta repertoires were quantitatively compared across multiple tumor regions, matched nontumor lung and blood in non-small cell lung cancer. Nonsynonymous mutation counts, determined by whole-exome sequencing of tumor tissue, were related to features of the TCR repertoire. At surgery, both alpha and beta chains were TCR-sequenced in 200 to 250 tumor regions, approximately 64 matched nontumor lung samples and some 58 PBMC samples. The investigation overall reported the following: Additional single-cell paired TCR alpha and beta sequencing was considered necessary to confirm, at a functional level, the hypothesis that regional TCRs recognize regional mutations. TCR-seq coverage of tumor T cells was estimated at only 5.5% to 8.5% for alpha chains and less than 15% for beta chains. The tumor nonsynonymous mutation count correlated with the number of expanded intratumoral alpha and beta TCRs. Counts of ubiquitous and regional expanded TCRs correlated with counts of ubiquitous and regional nonsynonymous mutations, respectively.

This receptor was identified in a female donor with early-stage non-small cell lung cancer. The chain is assembled from TRBV9 and TRBJ2-2, with TRBD1 matching 9 junction bases. The specimen was lung tumor tissue, collected at surgery. The nucleotides read TGTGCCAGCAGCTTTGGACAGGGGTTCGGGGAGCTGTTTTTT. The encoded protein is CASSFGQGFGELFF. Full variable domain (CDR3 extended with the reference TRBV9 and TRBJ2-2 proteins): DSGVTQTPKHLITATGQRVTLRCSPRSGDLSVYWYQQSLDQGLQFLIQYYNGEERAKGNILERFSAQQFPDLHSELNLSSLELGDSALYFCASSFGQGFGELFFGEGSRLTVL.